Presented here are 8 T cell receptor beta chains from one specimen sequenced in a study of beta chain features in type 1 diabetes. TCRB transcripts that were expressed got sequenced, as all of the isolated RNA had been reverse transcribed. Profiled with immunoSEQ multiplex PCR; TCRdb holds only in-frame clones, not every one. Altogether approximately 170,000 clones are present, approximately 7.9% being singletons, with the ten largest covering about 0.5%. Study-wide findings and caveats: Among all four CD4+ subsets, Type 1 diabetes patients had TCRB CDR3s that were moderately but significantly shorter.

Antigen specificity for these receptors is unknown. The material sequenced was central memory CD4+ T cells from blood. The origin of the receptors is a man aged 18 to 35 with type 1 diabetes.

Ten or more counts support this clone. The chain joins TRBV5-1 to TRBJ2-4, with D maybe TRBD2 (6 bases). Trimming took 0 bases from V and 6 from J, leaving 16 bases between them. The CDR3 sequence is 16 residues long. Germline CDR1 reads SGHRS; CDR2 reads YFSETQ. CDR3 DNA sequence: TGCGCCAGCAGCTTGGGTTTTGGGGGGACCGGAAACATTCAGTACTTC. This sequence encodes CASSLGFGGTGNIQYF. Full variable domain (missing parts from reference TRBV5-1 and TRBJ2-4): KAGVTQTPRYLIKTRGQQVTLSCSPISGHRSVSWYQQTPGQGLQFLFEYFSETQRNKGNFPGRFSGRQFSNSRSEMNVSTLELGDSALYLCASSLGFGGTGNIQYFGAGTRLSVL.

This chain connects TRBV12-5 to TRBJ2-3; a possible D gene is TRBD1 (6 bases). V gave up 1 base and J gave up 0 bases, with 17 bases separating them. This CDR3 has 18 residues. The germline CDR1 and CDR2 sequences are LGHNT and FRNRAP. The CDR3 here is CASGLGSGPGQSTDTQYF. The CDR3 region has the DNA TGTGCTAGTGGTTTGGGGAGCGGACCGGGACAAAGCACAGATACGCAGTATTTT.

This clone was counted at least ten times. This chain links TRBV6-6 with TRBJ1-5; D unresolved. Germline-derived CDR1 and CDR2 are MNHNY and SVGAGI (reference sequence). The CDR3 has 14 amino acids. V lost 2 bases to trimming and J lost 7 bases, with 12 bases between them. The CDR3 is CASSYGEGGQPQHF. The CDR3 coding sequence is TGTGCCAGCAGTTACGGAGAGGGCGGACAGCCCCAGCATTTT.

This clone was recorded a few times. The chain links TRBV30 to TRBJ1-3, with no clear D. Germline CDR1 GTSNPN, CDR2 SVGIG (reference sequence). V lost 5 bases to trimming and J lost 1 base, with 12 bases between them. This CDR3 is 14 amino acids long. The CDR3 nucleotides read TGTGCCTGGGCCCGCCCGGGGTCTGGAAACACCATATATTTT. It is translated as CAWARPGSGNTIYF.

There are a few counts of this clone. The chain combines TRBV18 with TRBJ2-7, with D possibly matching TRBD2 (5 bases). Deletions cut 4 bases from V and 5 bases from J, with 9 bases between. Germline loops: CDR1 KGHSH, CDR2 LQKENI. The CDR3 has 12 residues. The CDR3 bases are TGTGCCAGCTCACTAGCGCGGGACGAGCAGTACTTC. Residues: CASSLARDEQYF. The variable domain in full, completed from reference TRBV18 and TRBJ2-7, reads NAGVMQNPRHLVRRRGQEARLRCSPMKGHSHVYWYRQLPEEGLKFMVYLQKENIIDESGMPKERFSAEFPKEGPSILRIQQVVRGDSAAYFCASSLARDEQYFGPGTRLTVT.

The CDR3 reads CASSFENIQYF. The DNA for the CDR3 is TGTGCCAGCAGTTTTGAGAACATTCAGTACTTC. The V gene is TRBV28, the J gene TRBJ2-4; D gene ambiguous. Between the trimmed V and J ends, which lost 3 bases and 7 bases, there was a span of 4 bases. There are 11 residues in the CDR3. The germline gives CDR1 MDHEN, CDR2 SYDVKM.

This clone appeared a few times. The chain combines TRBV30 with TRBJ1-2; D possibly corresponds to TRBD1 (5 bases). The CDR3 runs 13 residues. CDR1 and CDR2 from the germline V gene are GTSNPN and SVGIG (reference sequence). With 1 base removed from V and 7 bases from J, the gap between germline ends came to 13 bases. DNA for the CDR3: TGTGCCTGGAGTGAGTCAGGGACTATTGGCTACACCTTC. Translating it yields CAWSESGTIGYTF.

In this sample, this clone turned up a few times. CDR3 region: CASSIDSDTQYF. The CDR3 DNA follows: TGCGCCAGCAGCATCGACTCAGATACGCAGTATTTT. V usage is TRBV5-1 and J usage is TRBJ2-3; unclear D gene. Trimming removed 4 bases at V and 4 bases at J, with 7 bases between. Germline CDR1 SGHRS, CDR2 YFSETQ. This CDR3 region has 12 residues.